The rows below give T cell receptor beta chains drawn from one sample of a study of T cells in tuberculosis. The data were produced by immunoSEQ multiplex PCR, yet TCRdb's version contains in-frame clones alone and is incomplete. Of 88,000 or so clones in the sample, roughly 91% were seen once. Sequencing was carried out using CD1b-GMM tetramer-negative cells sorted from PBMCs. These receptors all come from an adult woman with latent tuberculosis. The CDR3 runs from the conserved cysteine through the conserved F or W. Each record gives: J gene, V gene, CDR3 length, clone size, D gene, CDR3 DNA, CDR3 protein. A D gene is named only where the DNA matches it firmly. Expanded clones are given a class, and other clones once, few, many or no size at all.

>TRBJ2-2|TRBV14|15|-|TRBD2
TGTGCCAGCAGCAAATGGGGGGGAAGTACCGGGGAGCTGTTTTTT
CASSKWGGSTGELFF
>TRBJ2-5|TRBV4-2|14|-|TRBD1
TGTGCCAGCAGCCAGGCGTGGACAGGAGAGACCCAGTACTTC
CASSQAWTGETQYF
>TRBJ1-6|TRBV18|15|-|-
TGTGCCAGCTCACCGGAGAACCAGGGGAATTCACCCCTCCACTTT
CASSPENQGNSPLHF
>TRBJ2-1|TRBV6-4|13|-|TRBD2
TGTGCCAGCAGTGGCGGGGGGGCCAATGAGCAGTTCTTC
CASSGGGANEQFF
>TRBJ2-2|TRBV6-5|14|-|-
TGTGCCAGCAGCCCTACAGGGCGCACCGGGGAGCTGTTTTTT
CASSPTGRTGELFF
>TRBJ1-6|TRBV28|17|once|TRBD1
TGTGCCAGCGCGACGGGACAGGGAAGCTCCTATAATTCACCCCTCCACTTT
CASATGQGSSYNSPLHF
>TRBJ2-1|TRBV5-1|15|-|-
TGCGCCAGCAGCTTGGCGCGGGGATCCTACAATGAGCAGTTCTTC
CASSLARGSYNEQFF
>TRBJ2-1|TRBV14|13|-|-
TGTGCCAGCAGCCAAGAGAGGGGGAATGAGCAGTTCTTC
CASSQERGNEQFF
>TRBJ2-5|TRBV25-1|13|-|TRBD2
TGTGCCAGCGGAGGACTAGCGAAAGAGACCCAGTACTTC
CASGGLAKETQYF
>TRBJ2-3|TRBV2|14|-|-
TGTGCCAGCAGAGTACGGGGGGCCCCAGATACGCAGTATTTT
CASRVRGAPDTQYF
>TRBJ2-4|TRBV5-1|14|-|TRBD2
TGCGCCAGCAGCCTGACAGCGGGGGTAAACATTCAGTACTTC
CASSLTAGVNIQYF
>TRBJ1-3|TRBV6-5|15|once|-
TGTGCCGCACACCCCCCCGGGGGATCTGGAAACACCATATATTTT
CAAHPPGGSGNTIYF
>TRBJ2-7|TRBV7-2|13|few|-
TGTGCCAGCAGCTTTGGACAGACCTACGAGCAGTACTTC
CASSFGQTYEQYF
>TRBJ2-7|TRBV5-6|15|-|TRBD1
TGTGCCAGCATACCATCCGGGACAGGGTACAACGAGCAGTACTTC
CASIPSGTGYNEQYF
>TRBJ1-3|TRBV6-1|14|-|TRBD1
TGTGCCAGCAGTGCGGGACAGTTTGGAAACACCATATATTTT
CASSAGQFGNTIYF
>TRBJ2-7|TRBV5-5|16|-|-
TGTGCCAGCAGCCTACTAATACAGGGTCTGAGAAACGAGCAGTACTTC
CASSLLIQGLRNEQYF
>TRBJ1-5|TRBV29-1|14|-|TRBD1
TGCAGCGTATCGACAGGGGGCGTAAATCAGCCCCAGCATTTT
CSVSTGGVNQPQHF
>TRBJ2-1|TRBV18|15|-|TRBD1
TGTGCCAGCTCACCGTTGGGGACAGATTACAATGAGCAGTTCTTC
CASSPLGTDYNEQFF
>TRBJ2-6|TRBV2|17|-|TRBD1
TGTGCCAGCAGTCAAGGACAGGGGGCGCCCGGGGCCAACGTCCTGACTTTC
CASSQGQGAPGANVLTF
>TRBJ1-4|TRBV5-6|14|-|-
TGTGCCAGCAGACGGGTGGAGGATAATGAAAAACTGTTTTTT
CASRRVEDNEKLFF
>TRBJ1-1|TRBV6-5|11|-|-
TGTGCCAGCAGACAGACAGGTGAAGCTTTCTTT
CASRQTGEAFF
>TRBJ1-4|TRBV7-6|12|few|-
TGTGCCAGCAGCTTTCCCGGTGAAAAACTGTTTTTT
CASSFPGEKLFF
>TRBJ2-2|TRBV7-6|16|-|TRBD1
TGTGCCAGCAGCTTAGGAGTGGGACAGGGAACCGGGGAGCTGTTTTTT
CASSLGVGQGTGELFF
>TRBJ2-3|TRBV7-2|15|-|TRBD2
TGTGCCAGCAGCTTAATAGCGGGGGGCACAGATACGCAGTATTTT
CASSLIAGGTDTQYF
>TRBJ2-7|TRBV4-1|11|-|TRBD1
TGCGCCAGCAGCGAAGGACAGGTGCAGTACTTC
CASSEGQVQYF
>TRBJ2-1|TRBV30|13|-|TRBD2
TGTGCCTGGAGTGGAGCAGCGGGGGGGGAGCAGTTCTTC
CAWSGAAGGEQFF
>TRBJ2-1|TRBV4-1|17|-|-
TGCGCCAGCAGCGAGGACCCCCCCCTTTCCACGGGGAATGAGCAGTTCTTC
CASSEDPPLSTGNEQFF
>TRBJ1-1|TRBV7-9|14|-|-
TGTGCCAGCAGCTTCAAGGGGGGGAAGGCTGAAGCTTTCTTT
CASSFKGGKAEAFF
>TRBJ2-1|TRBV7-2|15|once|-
TGTGCCAGCAGCCGCGGGGTCAGCTCCTACAATGAGCAGTTCTTC
CASSRGVSSYNEQFF
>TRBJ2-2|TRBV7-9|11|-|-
TGTGCCAGCAGCCCTCTGGGGGAGCTGTTTTTT
CASSPLGELFF
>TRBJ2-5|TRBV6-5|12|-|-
TGTGCCAGCAGGCAGGGGCCTGAGACCCAGTACTTC
CASRQGPETQYF
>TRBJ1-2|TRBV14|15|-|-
TGTGCCAGCAGCCAAGATTCAGGGGCCCTCTATGGCTACACCTTC
CASSQDSGALYGYTF
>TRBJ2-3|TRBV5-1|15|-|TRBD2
TGCGTCAGCAGCAGTCTAGCGGGGGGCACAGATACGCAGTATTTT
CVSSSLAGGTDTQYF